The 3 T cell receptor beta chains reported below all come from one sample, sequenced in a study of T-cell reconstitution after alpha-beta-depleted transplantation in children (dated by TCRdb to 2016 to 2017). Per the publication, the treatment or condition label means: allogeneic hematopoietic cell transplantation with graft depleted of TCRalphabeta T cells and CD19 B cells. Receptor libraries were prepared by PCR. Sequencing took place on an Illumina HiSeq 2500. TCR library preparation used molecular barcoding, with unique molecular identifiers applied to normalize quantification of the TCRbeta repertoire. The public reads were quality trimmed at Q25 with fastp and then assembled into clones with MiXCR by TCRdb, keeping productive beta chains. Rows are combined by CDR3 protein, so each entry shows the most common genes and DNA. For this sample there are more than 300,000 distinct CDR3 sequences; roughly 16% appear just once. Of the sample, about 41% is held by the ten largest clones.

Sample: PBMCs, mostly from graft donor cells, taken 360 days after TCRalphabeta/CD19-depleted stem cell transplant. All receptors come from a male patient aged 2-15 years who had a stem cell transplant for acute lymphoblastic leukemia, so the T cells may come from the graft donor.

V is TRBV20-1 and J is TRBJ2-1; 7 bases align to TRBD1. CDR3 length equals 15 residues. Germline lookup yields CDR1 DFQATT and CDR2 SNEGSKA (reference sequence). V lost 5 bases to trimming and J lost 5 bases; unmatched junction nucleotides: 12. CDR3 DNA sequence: TGCAGTGCTCCAGACAGGGAAGGATTGCACAATGAGCAGTTCTTC. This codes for CSAPDREGLHNEQFF.

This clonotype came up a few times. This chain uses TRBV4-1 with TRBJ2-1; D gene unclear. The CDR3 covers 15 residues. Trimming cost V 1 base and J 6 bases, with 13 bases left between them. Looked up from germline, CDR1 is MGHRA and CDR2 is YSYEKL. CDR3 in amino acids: CASSQVGTASNEQFF. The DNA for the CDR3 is TGCGCCAGCAGCCAAGTAGGAACAGCTTCCAATGAGCAGTTCTTC.

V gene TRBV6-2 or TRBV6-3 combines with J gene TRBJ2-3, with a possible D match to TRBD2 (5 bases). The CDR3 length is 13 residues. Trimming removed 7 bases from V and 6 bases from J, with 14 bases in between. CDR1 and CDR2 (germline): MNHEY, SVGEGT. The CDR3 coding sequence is TGTGCCAGCAAGCCCCCGGGGTGGGATACGCAGTATTTT. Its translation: CASKPPGWDTQYF.